Presented here are 8 T cell receptor beta chains from one specimen sequenced in a study of HIV-infected patients and healthy controls. Antiretroviral therapy had run roughly three months, about 14 weeks, before follow-up blood collection. The repertoire came from unfractionated whole blood and reflected all unsorted peripheral T cells. Alpha and beta constant-region primers primed reverse transcription of about 0.5 ug RNA. Alpha and beta chain libraries were made separately by chain-specific third strand synthesis with multiplexing indices. TCRdb passed the 5' RACE reads through MiXCR, listing each CDR3 protein once. The data contain under 7,000 distinct CDR3 sequences, about 9.6% of them seen just once; the ten biggest clones take up 20% to 25%. Source: blood, taken during antiretroviral therapy. The receptors originated from an adult with HIV infection.

The chain recombines TRBV29-1 with TRBJ1-4; 8 positions match TRBD1. This CDR3 spans 14 amino acids. Germline trimming cut 7 bases from V and 4 bases from J; bases unmatched to any gene: 8. The V gene's germline CDR1 is SQVTM and CDR2 ANQGSEA. The CDR3 spells CSATGQGDNEKLFF. The CDR3 nucleotides are TGCAGCGCGACTGGACAGGGAGATAATGAAAAACTGTTTTTT.

This clonotype is labeled as medium-sized. The chain couples TRBV5-1 to TRBJ1-1, with D tentatively TRBD1 (6 bases). Deletions cut 1 base from V and 10 bases from J, with 14 bases between. The CDR3 is 13 residues long. Germline lookup yields CDR1 SGHRS and CDR2 YFSETQ. CDR3 nucleotides: TGCGCCAGCAGCTTGCAGCCGAGAGGGGGAGCTTTCTTT. As protein: CASSLQPRGGAFF. The complete variable domain, with remaining parts taken from reference TRBV5-1 and TRBJ1-1, reads KAGVTQTPRYLIKTRGQQVTLSCSPISGHRSVSWYQQTPGQGLQFLFEYFSETQRNKGNFPGRFSGRQFSNSRSEMNVSTLELGDSALYLCASSLQPRGGAFFGQGTRLTVV.

This clonotype showed up many times. CDR3: CASSLGASYEQYF. In DNA, the CDR3 is TGTGCCAGCAGCTTAGGGGCTAGCTACGAGCAGTACTTC. The chain has TRBV7-2 and TRBJ2-7; no firm D call. There are 13 residues in the CDR3. Germline CDR1 SGHTA, CDR2 FQGNSA. The V and J ends lost 1 base and 3 bases respectively, with 7 bases between them.

This clonotype is medium-sized (0.01 to 0.1%) in the sample. The V gene is TRBV28, the J gene TRBJ2-3, with D perhaps TRBD1 or TRBD2 (5 bases each). V lost 3 bases and J 4 bases, leaving 17 bases between the germline ends. This CDR3 has 16 residues. Looked up from germline, CDR1 is MDHEN and CDR2 is SYDVKM. CDR3 sequence: CASSFVRGSGPDTQYF. CDR3 nucleotide sequence: TGTGCCAGCAGTTTCGTCCGGGGCAGTGGCCCAGATACGCAGTATTTT.

The rearrangement uses TRBV15 and TRBJ2-5; the match to TRBD2 covers 12 bases. J was trimmed by 2 bases and V by 1 base; bases with no gene match: 8. The germline gives CDR1 LNHNV, CDR2 YYDKDF (reference sequence). The CDR3 runs to 18 residues. In DNA form, the CDR3 reads TGTGCCACCAGCAGAGGTCGGCTAGCGGGAGGGATGCAAGAGACCCAGTACTTC. It specifies CATSRGRLAGGMQETQYF.

The table lists this clonotype with a count of one. J is TRBJ1-2 and V is TRBV5-1, with 8 bases fitting TRBD1. J gave up 2 bases and V 1 base, and 7 bases lay outside the gene matches. CDR1 is SGHRS, CDR2 YFSETQ, per germline. The CDR3 is 16 residues long. CDR3 region: CASSLLMGQENYGYTF. Written as DNA, the CDR3 is TGCGCCAGCAGCTTGTTGATGGGACAGGAAAACTATGGCTACACCTTC.

The gene calls are TRBV19 and TRBJ2-3; unclear D gene. Germline CDR1 is LNHDA and CDR2 is SQIVND (reference sequence). This CDR3 region has 15 residues. The ends were cut back, 5 bases at V and 10 bases at J, with 22 bases in the middle. The CDR3 bases are TGTGCCAGTAGTGCCGGCACACTCTTCACCCGTCCGCAGTATTTT. It is translated as CASSAGTLFTRPQYF. Full variable domain (rest looked up from reference TRBV19 and TRBJ2-3): DGGITQSPKYLFRKEGQNVTLSCEQNLNHDAMYWYRQDPGQGLRLIYYSQIVNDFQKGDIAEGYSVSREKKESFPLTVTSAQKNPTAFYLCASSAGTLFTRPQYFGPGTRLTVL.

By its share, this clonotype is medium-sized. The rearrangement links TRBV18 to TRBJ2-5, with D perhaps TRBD1 or TRBD2 (5 bases each). The ends were cut back, 6 bases at V and 2 bases at J, with 10 bases in the middle. Germline V gives CDR1 KGHSH, CDR2 LQKENI. The CDR3 sequence is 13 residues long. CDR3 region: CASSPGRQETQYF. The DNA for the CDR3 is TGTGCCAGCTCCCCGGGACGTCAAGAGACCCAGTACTTC.